The 19 T cell receptor beta chains below come from one sample, sequenced in a study of shared clonotypes between healthy human individuals. TCRdb's copy holds only in-frame clones and misses some; the assay was immunoSEQ multiplex PCR. The top ten clones hold about 0.37% of a sample with 2 million to 2.5 million clones, 93% of them seen once. The sample taken for sequencing was naive CD4+ T cells from PBMCs. Subset reported: CD45RA+ positively selected. The receptors were gathered from a young man in good health. Some clones in this sample may be carry-over from other donors' samples.

In DNA form, the CDR3 reads TGTGCCAGCAGCCAAACAGGGAGGACTAATGAAAAACTGTTTTTT. This translates into CASSQTGRTNEKLFF. This chain joins TRBV5-4 and TRBJ1-4, with a possible D match to TRBD1 (6 bases). CDR3 length equals 15 residues. Trimming stripped 4 bases from V and 2 bases from J, with 12 bases between. The germline V gene encodes CDR1 SGHNT and CDR2 YYREEE (reference sequence).

This sequence joins TRBV19 and TRBJ2-1, with TRBD1 matching 7 bases. V shed 6 bases and J 0 bases; nucleotides not matched to a gene: 8. The CDR3 length is 16 residues. Per the germline V gene, CDR1 is LNHDA and CDR2 is SQIVND (reference sequence). The CDR3 DNA follows: TGTGCCAGTAGCCTCGCCCGGGACAGCTCCTACAATGAGCAGTTCTTC. Its translation is CASSLARDSSYNEQFF.

The genes are TRBV28 and TRBJ1-2, with 10 bases aligning to TRBD1. V lost 5 bases to trimming and J lost 4 bases; unmatched junction nucleotides: 7. The V gene's germline CDR1 is MDHEN and CDR2 SYDVKM. The CDR3 loop spans 15 amino acids. In nucleotides, the CDR3 is TGTGCCAGCAGTGGAAGGGACAGGGGCTTCTATGGCTACACCTTC. Amino acids: CASSGRDRGFYGYTF.

V usage is TRBV7-2 and J usage is TRBJ2-3; weak D call: TRBD2 (6 bases). V gave up 6 bases and J gave up 0 bases, with 7 bases separating them. This CDR3 spans 13 amino acids. CDR1 SGHTA and CDR2 FQGNSA come from the germline V gene. Here the CDR3 reads CASSRGSTDTQYF. The CDR3 region has the DNA TGTGCCAGCAGTCGGGGGAGCACAGATACGCAGTATTTT.

The J gene is TRBJ2-7, the V gene TRBV28, with D perhaps matching TRBD2 (6 bases). Per germline, CDR1 MDHEN and CDR2 SYDVKM. The CDR3 has 15 residues. Trimming removed 3 bases at V and 4 bases at J, with 16 bases between. As DNA, the CDR3 is TGTGCCAGCAGTTTGACAGCGGGCCTCGGATACGAGCAGTACTTC. This translates into CASSLTAGLGYEQYF.

The V gene is TRBV7-9, the J gene TRBJ2-1, with D hard to call. V gave up 4 bases and J gave up 0 bases, with 10 bases separating them. This CDR3 has 15 residues. CDR1 SEHNR and CDR2 FQNEAQ come from the germline V gene (reference sequence). This chain's CDR3 is CASSSAVSSYNEQFF. The CDR3, as DNA: TGTGCCAGCAGCTCAGCCGTCAGCTCCTACAATGAGCAGTTCTTC.

The rearrangement joins TRBV19 to TRBJ1-4, with D maybe TRBD1 (6 bases). The CDR3 covers 14 residues. V lost 8 bases, J lost 7 bases, and 17 bases lay in between. Germline CDR1 is LNHDA and CDR2 is SQIVND (reference sequence). CDR3 in DNA: TGTGCCAGTCTCCGAAGGCAGGGGAGTGAAAAACTGTTTTTT. It codes for CASLRRQGSEKLFF.

This chain connects TRBV5-5 to TRBJ2-7, with D possibly being TRBD1 (5 bases). V lost 4 bases and J lost 2, with 13 bases in between. CDR3 length equals 14 residues. The germline V gene encodes CDR1 SGHKS and CDR2 YYEKEE (reference sequence). This CDR3 is CASSRTGVTYEQYF. As DNA, the CDR3 is TGTGCCAGCAGCCGAACAGGAGTTACCTACGAGCAGTACTTC.

The rearrangement uses TRBV19 and TRBJ1-5; weak D call: TRBD1 (6 bases). Deletions cut 7 bases from V and 1 base from J, with 14 bases between. Per germline, CDR1 LNHDA and CDR2 SQIVND (reference sequence). There are 15 residues in the CDR3. CDR3 DNA sequence: TGTGCCAGTAAGATCAGAGGACAGAGCAATCAGCCCCAGCATTTT. Protein sequence: CASKIRGQSNQPQHF. Full variable domain (remainder filled in from reference TRBV19 and TRBJ1-5): DGGITQSPKYLFRKEGQNVTLSCEQNLNHDAMYWYRQDPGQGLRLIYYSQIVNDFQKGDIAEGYSVSREKKESFPLTVTSAQKNPTAFYLCASKIRGQSNQPQHFGDGTRLSIL.

The chain uses TRBV2 and TRBJ2-6; D not resolved. This CDR3 is 15 amino acids long. V lost 6 bases and J lost 0, with 9 bases in between. Per the germline V gene, CDR1 is SNHLY and CDR2 is FYNNEI. CDR3 sequence (DNA): TGTGCCAGCAGGCCCCTCACCTCTGGGGCCAACGTCCTGACTTTC. Its protein is CASRPLTSGANVLTF.

V usage is TRBV7-9 and J usage is TRBJ2-7; TRBD2 might be the D (5 bases). The CDR3 totals 13 residues. V gave up 3 bases and J gave up 4 bases, with 10 bases separating them. In germline, CDR1 is SEHNR, CDR2 FQNEAQ (reference sequence). CDR3 region: CASSFEGRYEQYF. The CDR3 DNA is TGTGCCAGCAGCTTCGAGGGTCGGTACGAGCAGTACTTC.

V gene TRBV4-3 combines with J gene TRBJ1-2, with D possibly matching TRBD1 (5 bases). The CDR3 consists of 14 residues. With 0 bases removed from V and 7 bases from J, the gap between germline ends came to 12 bases. Germline CDR1 reads LGHNA; CDR2 reads YSLEER. CDR3 nucleotide sequence: TGCGCCAGCAGCCAAGAGGGCAGGGATCCTGGCTACACCTTC. This gives the protein CASSQEGRDPGYTF.

Details on this clone: At one boundary the junction diverges from the germline segment, which might be a read error. The chain uses TRBV29-1 and TRBJ1-1, with no clear D. The germline V gene encodes CDR1 SQVTM and CDR2 ANQGSEA. This CDR3 is built from 12 residues. In DNA form, the CDR3 reads TGCAGCGTGGAAGAACTCGGAGCGCGAGCTTTCTTT. As protein: CSVEELGARAFF. Variable domain in full (rest from reference TRBV29-1 and TRBJ1-1): SAVISQKPSRDICQRGTSLTIQCQVDSQVTMMFWYRQQPGQSLTLIATANQGSEATYESGFVIDKFPISRPNLTFSTLTVSNMSPEDSSIYLCSVEELGARAFFGQGTRLTVV.

The genes are TRBV4-1 and TRBJ2-5; D is unclear. This CDR3 region has 19 residues. Germline values: CDR1 MGHRA, CDR2 YSYEKL. The germline V and J ends were trimmed by 1 base and 1 base, with 22 bases remaining between them. In nucleotides, the CDR3 is TGCGCCAGCAGCCAAGTTGAGAAGGGTAGGGAAATACTCCAAGAGACCCAGTACTTC. It specifies CASSQVEKGREILQETQYF.

In this sample, this clone turned up once. The V gene is TRBV5-8, the J gene TRBJ1-1; D unclear. CDR3 length equals 13 residues. V shed 4 bases and J shed 4 bases, with 11 bases lying between them. Looked up from germline, CDR1 is SGHTS and CDR2 is YDEGEE. The CDR3 is CASSLQRGTEAFF. In DNA form, the CDR3 reads TGTGCCAGCAGCCTCCAGAGAGGCACTGAAGCTTTCTTT.

This chain uses TRBV28 with TRBJ2-7; no clear D. Trimming took 3 bases from V and 6 from J, leaving 18 bases between them. Germline lookup yields CDR1 MDHEN and CDR2 SYDVKM. CDR3 length: 15 amino acids. The CDR3 here is CASSLLRLDPSEQYF. The CDR3 DNA reads TGTGCCAGCAGTTTGCTGCGCTTGGATCCCTCCGAGCAGTACTTC.

This sequence joins TRBV2 and TRBJ2-7; 7 bases map to TRBD1. The V segment lost 6 bases and the J segment 6 bases; nucleotides outside the gene matches: 11. In germline, CDR1 is SNHLY, CDR2 FYNNEI. This CDR3 has 14 residues. The chain's CDR3 is CASRGRQGFGEQYF. In DNA, the CDR3 is TGTGCCAGCAGAGGTAGACAGGGATTCGGCGAGCAGTACTTC.

The J gene is TRBJ2-6, the V gene TRBV14; D is ambiguous. Trimming pared 4 bases from V and 2 bases from J, leaving 6 bases between. CDR1 and CDR2 (germline): SGHDN, FVKESK. The CDR3 is 14 residues long. CDR3 nucleotide sequence: TGTGCCAGCAGCCGGACGGCTGGGGCCAACGTCCTGACTTTC. Translating it yields CASSRTAGANVLTF. Based on the CDR3 plus reference TRBV14 and TRBJ2-6, the full variable domain is EAGVTQFPSHSVIEKGQTVTLRCDPISGHDNLYWYRRVMGKEIKFLLHFVKESKQDESGMPNNRFLAERTGGTYSTLKVQPAELEDSGVYFCASSRTAGANVLTFGAGSRLTVL.

There are a few counts of this clone. The CDR3 DNA sequence: TGTGCCACCCGAGGGCTGTACAGGGGTTCTGGAAACACCATATATTTT. Its protein is CATRGLYRGSGNTIYF. This chain uses TRBV19 with TRBJ1-3, with 7 bases aligning to TRBD1. From germline, CDR1 is LNHDA and CDR2 SQIVND (reference sequence). The junction had 13 bases not matched to a gene; V was cut back by 10 bases and J by 1 base. The CDR3 loop spans 16 amino acids.